The 30 T cell receptor beta chains reported below all come from one sample, sequenced in a study of T cell responses to AZD1222 COVID-19 vaccine. Data came from immunoSEQ multiplex PCR; TCRdb stores just in-frame clones and leaves some out. This sample has some 190,000 clones, with over 75% found just once. The sequenced sample was peripheral blood, obtained on day 0 of AZD1222 vaccination. These receptors were obtained from an adult in good health.

Comment on this clone: A read error may account for a junction end that differs from germline. Within the sample, other DNA sequences also encode this same CDR3. V gene TRBV4-3 combines with J gene TRBJ2-3; 8 bases are shared with TRBD1. The CDR3 spans 16 residues. From germline, CDR1 is LGHNA and CDR2 YSLEER. CDR3: CASSQDTGGSADTQYF. CDR3 DNA sequence: TGCGCCAGCAGTCAAGATACAGGGGGATCAGCAGATACGCAGTATTTT.

The chain employs TRBV4-2 and TRBJ2-5; possibly TRBD2 for D (6 bases). The CDR3 totals 16 residues. V gave up 0 bases and J gave up 0 bases, with 11 bases separating them. Germline CDR1 and CDR2: LGHNA and YNFKEQ. The CDR3 nucleotides read TGTGCCAGCAGCCAAGATAGGAAGCGGGACCAAGAGACCCAGTACTTC. Encoded protein: CASSQDRKRDQETQYF.

The V and J genes are TRBV5-1 and TRBJ1-2; the D is unclear. CDR1 and CDR2 (germline): SGHRS, YFSETQ. This CDR3 contains 15 residues. V was cut by 1 base and J by 6 bases, with 16 bases left in between. This CDR3 is CASSLPGVVGNGYTF. The CDR3 coding sequence is TGCGCCAGCAGCTTGCCTGGCGTGGTCGGGAATGGCTACACCTTC.

This sequence joins TRBV27 and TRBJ1-1, with 10 bases that match TRBD1. This CDR3 has 15 amino acids. Per germline, CDR1 MNHEY and CDR2 SMNVEV (reference sequence). V lost 4 bases, J lost 2 bases, and 4 bases stayed unmatched. Written as DNA, the CDR3 is TGTGCCAGCAGTTCCCGACAGGGGGCAAACACTGAAGCTTTCTTT. It encodes CASSSRQGANTEAFF.

V and J are TRBV7-8 and TRBJ1-1; D remains ambiguous. This CDR3 has 13 residues. V shed 3 bases and J shed 0 bases, with 5 bases lying between them. CDR1 is SGHVS, CDR2 FQNEAQ, per germline. CDR3 sequence reads: CASSLTVNTEAFF. CDR3 DNA sequence: TGTGCCAGCAGCTTGACGGTGAACACTGAAGCTTTCTTT. The whole variable domain, filled in from reference TRBV7-8 and TRBJ1-1, reads GAGVSQSPRYKVAKRGQDVALRCDPISGHVSLFWYQQALGQGPEFLTYFQNEAQLDKSGLPSDRFFAERPEGSVSTLKIQRTQQEDSAVYLCASSLTVNTEAFFGQGTRLTVV.

The chain couples TRBV5-8 to TRBJ1-1; perhaps TRBD1 as D (6 bases). Germline lookup yields CDR1 SGHTS and CDR2 YDEGEE. Trimming took off 6 bases at V and 4 bases at J, with 19 bases between the two ends. CDR3 length: 15 residues. The CDR3 bases are TGTGCCAGCACAGTAACGAAGGGGGGTAGCACTGAAGCTTTCTTT. The encoded protein is CASTVTKGGSTEAFF.

The rearrangement links TRBV7-9 to TRBJ1-2; D might be TRBD1 (5 bases). Germline assignment: CDR1 SEHNR and CDR2 FQNEAQ (reference sequence). The CDR3 sequence is 16 residues long. Trimming removed 3 bases from V and 8 bases from J, with 22 bases in between. The CDR3 reads CASSLARDRPNIGYTF. In DNA, the CDR3 is TGTGCCAGCAGCTTGGCCCGGGACCGTCCCAATATAGGCTACACCTTC.

This clone was counted a single time. The chain recombines TRBV7-3 with TRBJ2-3, with D perhaps matching TRBD2 (6 bases). CDR3 size: 15 residues. CDR1 is SGHTA, CDR2 FQGTGA, per germline. V lost 2 bases and J lost 6, with 15 bases in between. CDR3 region: CASSLGGTITDTQYF. The CDR3 DNA sequence: TGTGCCAGCAGCTTAGGGGGGACCATAACGGATACGCAGTATTTT.

V usage is TRBV6-5 and J usage is TRBJ2-7; the match to TRBD1 covers 9 bases. Germline V gene data show CDR1 as MNHEY and CDR2 as SVGAGI. V was pared by 4 bases and J by 2 bases, with 9 bases of the junction left unmatched. This CDR3 is built from 16 residues. This CDR3 is CASSSEQGALPYEQYV. Here the CDR3 DNA reads TGTGCCAGCAGTTCTGAACAGGGGGCGCTTCCCTACGAGCAGTACGTC.

The chain has TRBV5-1 and TRBJ2-3; no firm D call. The germline gives CDR1 SGHRS, CDR2 YFSETQ. The CDR3 consists of 15 residues. V was pared by 1 base and J by 4 bases, with 13 bases between. Written as DNA, the CDR3 is TGCGCCAGCAGCTTGAGTTCGTCCAGTGCAGATACGCAGTATTTT. Residues: CASSLSSSSADTQYF.

The CDR3 DNA follows: TGTGCCATCAGTGAGCAGGGGGGTCCAGGGGCCAACGTCCTGACTTTC. This sequence encodes CAISEQGGPGANVLTF. The chain combines TRBV10-3 with TRBJ2-6; possibly TRBD1 for D (7 bases). The CDR3 is 16 amino acids. Trimming pared 2 bases from V and 4 bases from J, leaving 12 bases between. In germline, CDR1 is ENHRY, CDR2 SYGVKD.

The chain is built from TRBV5-6 and TRBJ2-7; D remains ambiguous. In germline, CDR1 is SGHDT, CDR2 YYEEEE. This CDR3 has 13 amino acids. Trimming cost V 2 bases and J 2 bases, with 8 bases left between them. CDR3 DNA: TGTGCCAGCAGCTTCTCTAGTACCTACGAGCAGTACTTC. The encoded protein is CASSFSSTYEQYF.

The J gene is TRBJ2-1, the V gene TRBV10-3; D uncertain. The germline CDR1 and CDR2 sequences are ENHRY and SYGVKD. This CDR3 contains 16 residues. V was cut by 4 bases and J by 6 bases, with 19 bases left in between. DNA for the CDR3: TGTGCCATCAGTGCCGTTGGGAAAGGGTTCGGCAATGAGCAGTTCTTC. Its translation: CAISAVGKGFGNEQFF.

The V and J genes are TRBV29-1 and TRBJ2-5; D not certain. The CDR3 runs to 12 residues. Trimming removed 3 bases at V and 3 bases at J, with 8 bases between. Germline V gives CDR1 SQVTM, CDR2 ANQGSEA. CDR3 loop: CSVDSGEETQYF. The CDR3 DNA follows: TGCAGCGTTGACTCCGGAGAAGAGACCCAGTACTTC.

The chain joins TRBV14 to TRBJ2-5; tentatively, D is TRBD2 (6 bases). This CDR3 region has 16 residues. V was cut by 0 bases and J by 3 bases, with 14 bases left in between. CDR1 and CDR2 from the germline V gene are SGHDN and FVKESK. CDR3 protein: CASSQELRREEETQYF. CDR3 bases: TGTGCCAGCAGCCAAGAGTTACGGAGGGAAGAAGAGACCCAGTACTTC.

V and J are TRBV2 and TRBJ2-7; tentatively, D is TRBD1 (6 bases). Trimming left V 6 bases short and J 3 bases short, with 15 bases between. CDR3 length: 14 residues. Germline CDR1 SNHLY, CDR2 FYNNEI. The CDR3 DNA sequence: TGTGCCAGCAGGCCGCAGGGGACCATCTACGAGCAGTACTTC. Protein sequence: CASRPQGTIYEQYF. Full variable domain (missing parts from reference TRBV2 and TRBJ2-7): EPEVTQTPSHQVTQMGQEVILRCVPISNHLYFYWYRQILGQKVEFLVSFYNNEISEKSEIFDDQFSVERPDGSNFTLKIRSTKLEDSAMYFCASRPQGTIYEQYFGPGTRLTVT.

In this sample, this clone turned up a few times. The chain combines TRBV30 with TRBJ1-2; no firm D call. V gave up 6 bases and J gave up 1 base, with 9 bases separating them. The CDR3 has 12 residues. Looked up from germline, CDR1 is GTSNPN and CDR2 is SVGIG (reference sequence). CDR3 residues: CACQFRNYGYTF. The CDR3 coding sequence is TGTGCCTGCCAGTTTCGTAACTATGGCTACACCTTC.

The J gene is TRBJ2-7, the V gene TRBV30; 11 nucleotides align to TRBD2. Germline V gives CDR1 GTSNPN, CDR2 SVGIG (reference sequence). V trimming: 4 bases; J trimming: 1 base; junction bases outside the gene matches: 15. The CDR3 has 18 residues. The CDR3 sequence: CAWTRTLAGGPVSYEQYF. CDR3 nucleotide sequence: TGTGCCTGGACGCGAACCTTAGCGGGGGGGCCGGTGTCCTACGAGCAGTACTTC.

The J gene is TRBJ2-1, the V gene TRBV4-1; D perhaps matches TRBD1 (5 bases). The CDR3 has 16 residues. CDR1 and CDR2 (germline): MGHRA, YSYEKL. V gave up 0 bases and J gave up 2 bases, with 11 bases separating them. In DNA form, the CDR3 reads TGCGCCAGCAGCCAAGATGTGGACACAACCTACAATGAGCAGTTCTTC. It specifies CASSQDVDTTYNEQFF.

This rearrangement joins TRBV7-9 to TRBJ1-2; a possible D gene is TRBD1 (5 bases). This CDR3 has 12 residues. V was pared by 3 bases and J by 8 bases, with 10 bases between. The germline V gene has CDR1 SEHNR and CDR2 FQNEAQ (reference sequence). CDR3 sequence reads: CASSFVGGGYTF. The CDR3 DNA sequence: TGTGCCAGCAGCTTTGTCGGGGGAGGCTACACCTTC.

The J gene is TRBJ2-7, the V gene TRBV6-5; D is uncertain. This CDR3 is built from 15 residues. Looked up from germline, CDR1 is MNHEY and CDR2 is SVGAGI. The V and J ends lost 2 bases and 2 bases respectively, with 13 bases between them. The CDR3 spells CASSYRAGVAYEQYF. The CDR3 DNA is TGTGCCAGCAGTTACCGGGCAGGAGTAGCCTACGAGCAGTACTTC.

This rearrangement joins TRBV27 to TRBJ2-7; D remains unclear. Germline CDR1 is MNHEY and CDR2 is SMNVEV (reference sequence). Trimming left V 5 bases short and J 7 bases short, with 9 bases between. CDR3 length equals 11 residues. The CDR3 sequence: CASSRPNEQYF. The CDR3, as DNA: TGTGCCAGCAGTCGCCCGAATGAGCAGTACTTC.

The chain is built from TRBV27 and TRBJ2-2; D is possibly TRBD1 or TRBD2 (6 bases each). Germline CDR1 reads MNHEY; CDR2 reads SMNVEV (reference sequence). Trimming stripped 3 bases from V and 6 bases from J, with 20 bases between. This CDR3 contains 17 residues. CDR3 sequence reads: CASSFLSGLRGAGELFF. The CDR3 DNA is TGTGCCAGCAGTTTTTTAAGCGGGCTTAGGGGGGCCGGGGAGCTGTTTTTT.

The chain combines TRBV2 with TRBJ1-2, with unresolved D. The CDR3 loop spans 14 amino acids. The germline V gene encodes CDR1 SNHLY and CDR2 FYNNEI. V was shortened by 0 bases and J by 5 bases, with 10 bases between the two germline ends. The CDR3 nucleotides read TGTGCCAGCAGTGAAGCGAGAGAGACTTATGGCTACACCTTC. Its translation: CASSEARETYGYTF.

The rearrangement joins TRBV5-5 to TRBJ2-7; 7 bases agree with TRBD1. V trimming: 5 bases; J trimming: 4 bases; junction bases outside the gene matches: 12. This CDR3 is built from 15 residues. CDR1 and CDR2 (germline): SGHKS, YYEKEE (reference sequence). CDR3 in amino acids: CASSTTRGITYEQYF. In nucleotides, the CDR3 is TGTGCCAGCAGTACCACCAGGGGGATAACGTACGAGCAGTACTTC.

This chain links TRBV9 with TRBJ2-3; D assignment may be TRBD1 or TRBD2 (6 bases each). The V end lost 10 bases, the J end lost 0 bases, and 18 bases lay between the germline ends. The V gene's germline CDR1 is SGDLS and CDR2 YYNGEE. This CDR3 has 15 amino acids. In DNA form, the CDR3 reads TGTGCCTCCAGCGAGGGGGGTCGTAGCACAGATACGCAGTATTTT. As protein: CASSEGGRSTDTQYF. The entire variable domain, with the rest obtained from reference TRBV9 and TRBJ2-3, is as follows: DSGVTQTPKHLITATGQRVTLRCSPRSGDLSVYWYQQSLDQGLQFLIQYYNGEERAKGNILERFSAQQFPDLHSELNLSSLELGDSALYFCASSEGGRSTDTQYFGPGTRLTVL.

The V gene is TRBV25-1, the J gene TRBJ2-7; no firm D call. Trimming removed 0 bases at V and 5 bases at J, with 11 bases between. Germline values: CDR1 MGHDK, CDR2 SYGVNS. The CDR3 totals 14 residues. The CDR3 bases are TGTGCCAGCAGTGAATATAGGATGAACCACGAGCAGTACTTC. Translation: CASSEYRMNHEQYF.

V is TRBV3-1 (or the pseudogene TRBV3-2) and J is TRBJ1-2; 7 bases are a match to TRBD1. There are 14 residues in the CDR3. Germline V gene sequence: CDR1 LGHDT, CDR2 YNNKEL (reference sequence). V lost 5 bases to trimming and J lost 5 bases; unmatched junction nucleotides: 8. CDR3 nucleotides: TGTGCCAGCAGCTGGCAGGGACAGCCTTATGGCTACACCTTC. This gives the protein CASSWQGQPYGYTF.

The chain employs TRBV5-1 and TRBJ2-7; TRBD2 aligns across 12 bases. The CDR3 spans 18 residues. Germline trimming cut 4 bases from V and 0 bases from J; bases unmatched to any gene: 11. The germline V gene encodes CDR1 SGHRS and CDR2 YFSETQ. The chain's CDR3 is CASSPTPTSGGTSYEQYV. CDR3 sequence (DNA): TGCGCCAGCAGCCCCACTCCTACTAGCGGGGGGACCTCCTACGAGCAGTACGTC.

This chain uses TRBV7-6 with TRBJ2-1; TRBD2 matches 10 bases. The CDR3 has 15 residues. V lost 1 base, J lost 6 bases, and 3 bases stayed unmatched. Germline V CDR1 and CDR2: SGHVS, FNYEAQ. The CDR3 loop reads CASSLVSGGANEQFF. CDR3 DNA sequence: TGTGCCAGCAGCTTAGTGAGCGGGGGGGCCAATGAGCAGTTCTTC. Together with reference TRBV7-6 and TRBJ2-1, the CDR3 gives the full variable domain: GAGVSQSPRYKVTKRGQDVALRCDPISGHVSLYWYRQALGQGPEFLTYFNYEAQQDKSGLPNDRFSAERPEGSISTLTIQRTEQRDSAMYRCASSLVSGGANEQFFGPGTRLTVL.